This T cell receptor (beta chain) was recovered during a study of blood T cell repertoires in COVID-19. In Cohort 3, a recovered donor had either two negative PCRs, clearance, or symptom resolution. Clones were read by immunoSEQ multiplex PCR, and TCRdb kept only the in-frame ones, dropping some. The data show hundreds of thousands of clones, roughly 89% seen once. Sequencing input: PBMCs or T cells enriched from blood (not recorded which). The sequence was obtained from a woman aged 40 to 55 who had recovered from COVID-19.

The CDR3 protein is CASTGTGNYGYTF. In DNA, the CDR3 is TGTGCCAGCACTGGGACAGGCAACTATGGCTACACCTTC. V usage is TRBV2 and J usage is TRBJ1-2, with 8 bases matching TRBD1. This CDR3 has 13 residues. The V and J ends lost 7 bases and 2 bases, in that order; junction bases with no gene match: 3. Germline V gene lookup returns CDR1 SNHLY and CDR2 FYNNEI.